The rows below give T cell receptor beta chains drawn from one sample of a study of control samples from healthy donors and cancer patients. Repertoires were generated with immunoSEQ multiplex PCR, while TCRdb's copy carries only in-frame clones and drops some. The sample lists roughly 120,000 clones; around 89% were seen once. The sample comprised blood. These receptors all stem from a woman in her 70s in good health. CDR3s include the opening cysteine and the closing phenylalanine or tryptophan. The order of the fields is CDR3 protein, V gene, J gene, clone size. Part of the rows lack a size; the others show once, few, many or a class for expanded clones.

CDR3 protein: CASSPLRANQPQHF
V gene: TRBV2
J gene: TRBJ1-5
clone size: -

CDR3 protein: CASRLSQAVRQETQYF
V gene: TRBV27
J gene: TRBJ2-5
clone size: once

CDR3 protein: CASSPLRLAGDPQETQYF
V gene: TRBV18
J gene: TRBJ2-5
clone size: once

CDR3 protein: CASSLAGDQETQYF
V gene: TRBV5-1
J gene: TRBJ2-5
clone size: -

CDR3 protein: CASSPRDRGNGELFF
V gene: TRBV19
J gene: TRBJ2-2
clone size: -

CDR3 protein: CASSLGQGLTYGYTF
V gene: TRBV7-9
J gene: TRBJ1-2
clone size: -

CDR3 protein: CASSQGTPSYEQYF
V gene: TRBV4-2
J gene: TRBJ2-7
clone size: -

CDR3 protein: CASSLEAGETNEKLFF
V gene: TRBV5-1
J gene: TRBJ1-4
clone size: -

CDR3 protein: CASRTRGNNEKLFF
V gene: TRBV5-6
J gene: TRBJ1-4
clone size: -

CDR3 protein: CAGKGNSYYGYTF
V gene: TRBV6-6
J gene: TRBJ1-2
clone size: -

CDR3 protein: CASSPETGTPEAFF
V gene: TRBV18
J gene: TRBJ1-1
clone size: -

CDR3 protein: CASSVGAGDSTDTQYF
V gene: TRBV9
J gene: TRBJ2-3
clone size: -

CDR3 protein: CASSPRGDSSYNEQFF
V gene: TRBV11-3
J gene: TRBJ2-1
clone size: few

CDR3 protein: CASSLLGVQETQYF
V gene: TRBV27
J gene: TRBJ2-5
clone size: -

CDR3 protein: CASSLGRRTGELFF
V gene: TRBV5-1
J gene: TRBJ2-2
clone size: -

CDR3 protein: CASSRDTNQPQHF
V gene: TRBV2
J gene: TRBJ1-5
clone size: -

CDR3 protein: CASRAGTAYEQYF
V gene: TRBV6-5
J gene: TRBJ2-7
clone size: once

CDR3 protein: CASRETGGGTGELFF
V gene: TRBV6-6
J gene: TRBJ2-2
clone size: -

CDR3 protein: CASSQENEKLFF
V gene: TRBV4-2
J gene: TRBJ1-4
clone size: -

CDR3 protein: CASSSGVSRTLHF
V gene: TRBV5-6
J gene: TRBJ1-6
clone size: once

CDR3 protein: CASGPGLYQETQYF
V gene: TRBV12-5
J gene: TRBJ2-5
clone size: -

CDR3 protein: CASSLGRARGDTQYF
V gene: TRBV5-1
J gene: TRBJ2-3
clone size: -

CDR3 protein: CASSRIPGDDYGYTF
V gene: TRBV18
J gene: TRBJ1-2
clone size: once

CDR3 protein: CATSDYHSDSIYGYTF
V gene: TRBV24-1
J gene: TRBJ1-2
clone size: -

CDR3 protein: CASSPRDRPYEQYF
V gene: TRBV27
J gene: TRBJ2-7
clone size: -

CDR3 protein: CASSSPGGLGTGELFF
V gene: TRBV5-5
J gene: TRBJ2-2
clone size: -

CDR3 protein: CSVERRTGVGETQYF
V gene: TRBV29-1
J gene: TRBJ2-5
clone size: -

CDR3 protein: CASSLKGAGGLYEQYF
V gene: TRBV27
J gene: TRBJ2-7
clone size: -

CDR3 protein: CASSPGLAGGLEQFF
V gene: TRBV3-1/TRBV3-2
J gene: TRBJ2-1
clone size: -

CDR3 protein: CASSQDRPTNGYGYTF
V gene: TRBV7-8
J gene: TRBJ1-2
clone size: -

CDR3 protein: CASSFSGSGGETQYF
V gene: TRBV5-1
J gene: TRBJ2-5
clone size: -

CDR3 protein: CATSAPDGGAAKNIQYF
V gene: TRBV15
J gene: TRBJ2-4
clone size: once

CDR3 protein: CASSLGVAEAFF
V gene: TRBV12-3/TRBV12-4
J gene: TRBJ1-1
clone size: -

CDR3 protein: CATSAPHEQYF
V gene: TRBV24-1
J gene: TRBJ2-7
clone size: -

CDR3 protein: CASSPLDAGVRGYTF
V gene: TRBV5-4
J gene: TRBJ1-2
clone size: -

CDR3 protein: CAISESFGGGTEAFF
V gene: TRBV10-3
J gene: TRBJ1-1
clone size: -

CDR3 protein: CASSAETGTAEKLFF
V gene: TRBV9
J gene: TRBJ1-4
clone size: -

CDR3 protein: CASSLKTGPEAFF
V gene: TRBV5-4
J gene: TRBJ1-1
clone size: few